This T cell receptor (beta chain) was captured by sequencing in a study of blood T cell repertoires in COVID-19. Turning to the study itself: Specimens from acute and convalescent COVID-19 originated in the United States, Italy and Spain.

Libraries were prepared by immunoSEQ multiplex PCR; TCRdb keeps only in-frame clonotypes and omits some of them. The table lists about 210,000 clones, 80% of them singletons. Germline V lookup: CDR1 SGHAT, CDR2 FQNNGV. The CDR3 is 16 amino acids. V dropped 5 bases and J dropped 4 bases, with 18 bases sitting between them. Sample: peripheral blood. The clonotype was recovered from a woman in her 70s with acute or convalescent COVID-19. The chain joins TRBV11-2 to TRBJ1-3, with D maybe TRBD1 (5 bases). CDR3 region: CASSHPSGGGGNTIYF. CDR3 DNA: TGTGCCAGCAGCCACCCCTCGGGGGGTGGAGGAAACACCATATATTTT.